Listed below are T cell receptor beta chains from one sample, sequenced in a study of vaccination effects on CD4 cells after COVID-19. No antigens are known for them. The data were produced by immunoSEQ multiplex PCR, yet TCRdb's version contains in-frame clones alone and is incomplete. The data contain 25,000 to 35,000 clones, roughly 71% of them seen just once; the ten biggest clones take up 15% to 20%. Sequenced material: CD4+ T cells from PBMCs cultured with HCoV-OC43 spike peptides, taken after COVID-19 vaccination. The receptors were sampled from a human donor who received a COVID-19 vaccine. CDR3s include the opening cysteine and the closing phenylalanine or tryptophan. The order of the fields is CDR3 protein, CDR3 DNA, J gene, clone size, D gene, V gene. D genes are given only for firm matches. Clone size is stated in some rows and not others, as once, few, many or a class when expanded.

CDR3: CATSDLGGLNEQFF
DNA: TGTGCCACCAGTGATTTGGGGGGGCTGAATGAGCAGTTCTTC
J: TRBJ2-1
size: few
D: NA
V: TRBV24-1

CDR3: CASSLASPGQGTDTQYF
DNA: TGCGCCAGCAGCTTGGCCAGTCCGGGACAGGGGACAGATACGCAGTATTTT
J: TRBJ2-3
size: NA
D: TRBD1
V: TRBV5-1

CDR3: CASSLGHASTGQPQHF
DNA: TGTGCCAGCAGCTTAGGACACGCCAGTACCGGGCAGCCCCAGCATTTT
J: TRBJ1-5
size: NA
D: NA
V: TRBV7-2

CDR3: CASSRGTGLAF
DNA: TGTGCCAGCAGCCGAGGGACTGGCCTAGCCTTC
J: TRBJ1-2
size: NA
D: NA
V: TRBV3-1/TRBV3-2

CDR3: CASSFAAGGGYGYTF
DNA: TGTGCCAGCAGTTTTGCGGCAGGGGGCGGCTATGGCTACACCTTC
J: TRBJ1-2
size: NA
D: TRBD1
V: TRBV27

CDR3: CASSLAGGNTDTQYF
DNA: TGTGCCAGCAGCCTAGCTGGGGGGAACACAGATACGCAGTATTTT
J: TRBJ2-3
size: NA
D: NA
V: TRBV6-5

CDR3: CASSVGLAGVSLGEQYF
DNA: TGTGCCAGCAGCGTCGGACTAGCGGGAGTTTCCTTAGGGGAGCAGTACTTC
J: TRBJ2-7
size: NA
D: TRBD2
V: TRBV5-4

CDR3: CASRDRDTSYSNQPQHF
DNA: TGTGCCAGCAGAGACCGGGACACCTCATATAGCAATCAGCCCCAGCATTTT
J: TRBJ1-5
size: NA
D: NA
V: TRBV28

CDR3: CASSLGQGSWNEQFF
DNA: TGTGCCAGCAGTTTAGGTCAGGGAAGTTGGAATGAGCAGTTCTTC
J: TRBJ2-1
size: NA
D: NA
V: TRBV27

CDR3: CASSLQGANEKLFF
DNA: TGTGCCAGCAGCTTGCAGGGGGCTAATGAAAAACTGTTTTTT
J: TRBJ1-4
size: NA
D: TRBD1
V: TRBV5-4

CDR3: CASSESKGPFYEQYF
DNA: TGTGCCAGCAGTGAATCTAAGGGACCCTTCTACGAGCAGTACTTC
J: TRBJ2-7
size: NA
D: NA
V: TRBV6-1

CDR3: CASHPATGQGNQPQHF
DNA: TGTGCCAGCCATCCGGCGACGGGACAGGGCAATCAGCCCCAGCATTTT
J: TRBJ1-5
size: NA
D: TRBD1
V: TRBV19

CDR3: CASSQDGTEGYEKLFF
DNA: TGTGCCAGCAGCCAAGATGGGACCGAGGGGTATGAAAAACTGTTTTTT
J: TRBJ1-4
size: NA
D: NA
V: TRBV4-2

CDR3: CASSEGGRSPLHF
DNA: TGTGCCAGCAGTGAGGGGGGGAGATCACCCCTCCACTTT
J: TRBJ1-6
size: few
D: NA
V: TRBV9

CDR3: CASSLVQETQYF
DNA: TGTGCCAGCAGTTTGGTCCAAGAGACCCAGTACTTC
J: TRBJ2-5
size: NA
D: NA
V: TRBV28